The 10 T cell receptor beta chains given below trace back to one sample, sequenced in a study of T cell clones after liver transplantation. Libraries were prepared by immunoSEQ multiplex PCR; TCRdb keeps only in-frame clonotypes and omits some of them. Among about 21,000 clones listed, over 85% were seen once. This sample comprised CD8+ T cells from blood, obtained approximately 26 months after liver transplant. The origin of the receptors is a human patient who received a liver transplant. Some T cells may possibly be graft donor cells.

The chain is built from TRBV29-1 and TRBJ2-1; TRBD2 matches at 7 bases. V shed 1 base, J shed 7 bases, and the junction held 4 bases outside the gene matches. The germline CDR1 and CDR2 sequences are SQVTM and ANQGSEA. The CDR3 has 13 residues. The CDR3 protein is CSVEGGGTNEQFF. CDR3 bases: TGCAGCGTTGAAGGGGGGGGTACGAATGAGCAGTTCTTC.

The chain recombines TRBV7-2 with TRBJ2-3, with 9 bases identical to TRBD2. The CDR3 extends over 15 amino acids. Germline trimming cut 2 bases from V and 2 bases from J; bases unmatched to any gene: 2. CDR1 SGHTA and CDR2 FQGNSA come from the germline V gene. The CDR3 region is CASSLLAGSTDTQYF. The CDR3 bases are TGTGCCAGCAGCTTACTAGCGGGGTCCACAGATACGCAGTATTTT.

This chain connects TRBV19 to TRBJ1-5; a possible D gene is TRBD1 (5 bases). Germline loops: CDR1 LNHDA, CDR2 SQIVND (reference sequence). The CDR3 covers 13 residues. The V end was cut by 1 base, the J end by 13 bases, with 14 bases between. The CDR3 region has the DNA TGTGCCAGTAGTATAGTGAAGAGTGGGGCACAGCATTTT. Amino acid sequence: CASSIVKSGAQHF.

The chain combines TRBV11-3 with TRBJ2-7; 14 positions agree with TRBD2. CDR1 is SGHNT and CDR2 is YENEEA in the germline V gene. This CDR3 spans 17 amino acids. The V segment lost 5 bases and the J segment 4 bases; nucleotides outside the gene matches: 10. CDR3 protein: CASSTGTSGRFVYEQYF. CDR3 bases: TGTGCCAGCAGCACCGGGACTAGCGGGAGATTTGTTTACGAGCAGTACTTC.

The genes are TRBV6-5 and TRBJ1-1; D is unresolved. V lost 0 bases and J 5 bases, leaving 16 bases between the germline ends. The CDR3 loop spans 16 amino acids. Germline-derived CDR1 and CDR2 are MNHEY and SVGAGI. CDR3 amino acids: CASSYSLRRPLTEAFF. In DNA form, the CDR3 reads TGTGCCAGCAGTTACTCGCTGAGACGTCCACTTACTGAAGCTTTCTTT.

The chain joins TRBV27 to TRBJ1-5; maybe TRBD1 (5 bases). The CDR3 is 14 residues long. V was trimmed by 6 bases and J by 0 bases, leaving 9 bases between them. The germline V gene encodes CDR1 MNHEY and CDR2 SMNVEV (reference sequence). As DNA, the CDR3 is TGTGCCAGCAGCCAGGGCAATAGCAATCAGCCCCAGCATTTT. Translating it yields CASSQGNSNQPQHF.

J is TRBJ1-3 and V is TRBV9; no firm D call. The CDR3 is made up of 15 amino acids. The germline V and J ends were trimmed by 5 bases and 0 bases, with 12 bases remaining between them. The germline gives CDR1 SGDLS, CDR2 YYNGEE. CDR3: CASSLDGVSGNTIYF. CDR3 coding DNA: TGTGCCAGCAGTCTAGACGGGGTCTCTGGAAACACCATATATTTT.

CDR3 in amino acids: CASGLSPLYEQYF. In nucleotides, the CDR3 is TGTGCTAGTGGTTTGAGTCCGTTATACGAGCAGTACTTC. This chain links TRBV12-5 with TRBJ2-7; D is ambiguous. This CDR3 contains 13 residues. The germline V and J ends were trimmed by 2 bases and 4 bases, with 9 bases remaining between them. Germline V gene sequence: CDR1 LGHNT, CDR2 FRNRAP.

A single count supports this clone. The chain is built from TRBV4-3 and TRBJ2-7; 9 bases are a match to TRBD1. This CDR3 is built from 15 residues. The V segment lost 1 base and the J segment 2 bases; nucleotides outside the gene matches: 3. Germline loops: CDR1 LGHNA, CDR2 YSLEER. The CDR3 DNA reads TGCGCCAGCAGCCAAGGGACAGGGGCCACCTACGAGCAGTACTTC. Encoded protein: CASSQGTGATYEQYF.

This chain uses TRBV5-1 with TRBJ1-1; maybe TRBD1 (6 bases). V dropped 6 bases and J dropped 6 bases, with 9 bases sitting between them. Per the germline V gene, CDR1 is SGHRS and CDR2 is YFSETQ. This CDR3 is built from 11 residues. This CDR3 reads CASTEGAEAFF. The CDR3 DNA reads TGCGCCAGCACCGAGGGGGCTGAAGCTTTCTTT.